The clone carrying this T cell receptor (beta chain) occurred once. Antigen: not known. TCRdb's table, derived via immunoSEQ multiplex PCR, lists solely in-frame clones and lacks some. The sample records more than 95,000 clones, approximately 90% being singletons. The germline V gene encodes CDR1 PRHDT and CDR2 FYEKMQ (reference sequence). Trimming removed 2 bases from V and 5 bases from J; junction bases left unmatched: 0. The CDR3 runs to 13 residues. The data originate from a study of T cell responses to AZD1222 COVID-19 vaccine. Overall study results and limits: Donors, mostly white British, included more females; clonal diversity was possibly underestimated.

The rearrangement links TRBV13 to TRBJ1-5, with 7 bases aligning to TRBD1. This clonotype originated in an adult in good health. Source: peripheral blood, taken on day 0 of MenACWY control vaccination. In DNA, the CDR3 is TGTGCCAGCAGCTTACAGGGGGATCAGCCCCAGCATTTT. Translating it yields CASSLQGDQPQHF.